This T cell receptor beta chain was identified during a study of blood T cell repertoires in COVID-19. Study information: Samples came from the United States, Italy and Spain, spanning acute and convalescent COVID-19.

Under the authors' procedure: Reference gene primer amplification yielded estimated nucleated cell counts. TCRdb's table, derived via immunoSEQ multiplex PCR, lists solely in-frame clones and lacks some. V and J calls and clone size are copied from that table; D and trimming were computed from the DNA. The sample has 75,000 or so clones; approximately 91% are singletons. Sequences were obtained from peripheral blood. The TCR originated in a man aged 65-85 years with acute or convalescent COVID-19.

This CDR3 is CASSQDEGSLYGYTF. The CDR3 nucleotides are TGCGCCAGCAGCCAGGACGAAGGGAGTCTCTATGGCTACACCTTC. The chain joins TRBV4-3 to TRBJ1-2; the D is unclear. Germline CDR1 reads LGHNA; CDR2 reads YSLEER. V lost 3 bases and J 4 bases, leaving 15 bases between the germline ends. This CDR3 has 15 residues.